This TCR beta chain emerged from a study of T-cell reconstitution after alpha-beta-depleted transplantation in children. Findings and caveats of the study: Surviving recipient cells, namely T cells and thymic progenitors, were the source of high day-60 TCRbeta diversity in some patients. T-cell numbers and diversity one year post-transplant derived largely from freshly generated T cells. Several hundred expanded graft clones reportedly gave rise to the alpha-beta T cells present about two months after transplant.

From germline, CDR1 is LGHDT and CDR2 YNNKEL (reference sequence). The CDR3 totals 15 residues. Trimming cost V 5 bases and J 3 bases, with 14 bases left between them. Details on this clonotype: What it recognizes is unknown.

Preparation of the TCRbeta library used unique molecular identifiers. Using its own MiXCR run on the PCR reads, TCRdb lists one record per CDR3 protein. The data hold about 1,000,000 distinct CDR3 sequences, with about 30% observed a single time. The clonotype was recovered from a boy under two years old who had a stem cell transplant for SCID, so the T cells may come from the graft donor. This specimen was PBMCs, mostly from graft donor cells, taken 360 days after TCRalphabeta/CD19-depleted stem cell transplant. The chain couples TRBV3-1 to TRBJ1-3; D is ambiguous. The DNA of the CDR3 is TGTGCCAGCAGCTACGGCGGGGTTCTTGGAAACACCATATATTTT. Translation: CASSYGGVLGNTIYF.